The 23 T cell receptor beta chains below come from one sample, sequenced in a study of shared clonotypes between healthy human individuals (dated by TCRdb to the early 2020s). The protocol used for the library was the immunoSEQ multiplex PCR assay. TCRdb took this table from immuneACCESS and kept in-frame rearrangements with V and J called. Such tables lack part of the clones; where checked against another copy, unresolved V genes explain under half of the gap, and the rest is unexplained. The sample table lists hundreds of thousands of clones, around 72% of them with a count of one. The top ten hold about 1.7% of the sample. Material: memory CD4+ T cells sorted from blood. The cell subset or site label on this specimen signifies: CD45RA-negative fraction. The receptors originated from a woman in her thirties in good health.

This clone came up once. This chain links TRBV29-1 with TRBJ2-3, with TRBD1 matching over 7 bases. With V trimmed by 3 bases and J by 5 bases, 8 bases remained unmatched. The CDR3 is 14 amino acids. CDR1 is SQVTM and CDR2 is ANQGSEA in the germline V gene. CDR3 sequence (DNA): TGCAGCGTTGATAGGGGGCCAGGGGGAGATACGCAGTATTTT. This codes for CSVDRGPGGDTQYF.

V and J are TRBV2 and TRBJ2-5; weak D call: TRBD2 (5 bases). The germline gives CDR1 SNHLY, CDR2 FYNNEI. V lost 7 bases and J 11 bases, leaving 23 bases between the germline ends. The CDR3 sequence is 14 residues long. The CDR3 DNA follows: TGTGCCAGCACACGGACCTCCAAGTACGAGGGACAGTACTTC. Its protein product is CASTRTSKYEGQYF.

This chain joins TRBV6-4 and TRBJ2-3; 7 bases fit TRBD2. V lost 3 bases, J lost 3 bases, and 6 bases stayed unmatched. This CDR3 contains 15 residues. The germline gives CDR1 MRHNA, CDR2 SNTAGT. Written as DNA, the CDR3 is TGTGCCAGCAGTGAAGGCGGGAGAGAAACAGATACGCAGTATTTT. Translating gives CASSEGGRETDTQYF.

The V gene is TRBV5-6, the J gene TRBJ2-7; TRBD1 aligns across 7 bases. Per the germline V gene, CDR1 is SGHDT and CDR2 is YYEEEE. This CDR3 is built from 14 residues. Trimming at V came to 5 bases and at J to 2 bases, leaving 7 bases not matched to a gene. DNA of the CDR3: TGTGCCAGCAGTCGGGACAGTCAAGCCTACGAGCAGTACTTC. Protein sequence: CASSRDSQAYEQYF. Full variable domain (remainder filled in from reference TRBV5-6 and TRBJ2-7): DAGVTQSPTHLIKTRGQQVTLRCSPKSGHDTVSWYQQALGQGPQFIFQYYEEEERQRGNFPDRFSGHQFPNYSSELNVNALLLGDSALYLCASSRDSQAYEQYFGPGTRLTVT.

The J gene is TRBJ2-3, the V gene TRBV5-1; 7 bases are a match to TRBD1. In germline, CDR1 is SGHRS, CDR2 YFSETQ. J was trimmed by 0 bases and V by 4 bases; bases with no gene match: 5. The CDR3 loop spans 15 amino acids. Here the CDR3 reads CASSPTGPSTDTQYF. In DNA form, the CDR3 reads TGCGCCAGCAGCCCGACAGGGCCCAGCACAGATACGCAGTATTTT.

This clone was seen more than once but under ten times. The V call is TRBV11-2, the J call TRBJ1-5; D gene uncertain. The CDR3 is 13 amino acids. From germline, CDR1 is SGHAT and CDR2 FQNNGV. V lost 2 bases and J lost 9, with 11 bases in between. CDR3 in DNA: TGTGCCAGCAGCTTAAGCGCGTACGGGCCCCAGCATTTT. Translated, it gives CASSLSAYGPQHF.

Details on this clone: Other nucleotide sequences from this sample produce the same CDR3. J is TRBJ2-7 and V is TRBV5-1; 7 bases agree with TRBD2. V lost 5 bases, J lost 2 bases, and 10 bases stayed unmatched. The CDR3 loop spans 15 amino acids. CDR1 is SGHRS and CDR2 is YFSETQ in the germline V gene. The CDR3 DNA reads TGCGCCAGCAGACTGGGGGGGACGGAGGCCTACGAGCAGTACTTC. Residues: CASRLGGTEAYEQYF.

The chain employs TRBV5-1 and TRBJ2-2; 12 nucleotides match TRBD2. V shed 1 base, J shed 2 bases, and the junction held 3 bases outside the gene matches. Germline CDR1 is SGHRS and CDR2 is YFSETQ. The CDR3 is made up of 17 amino acids. In DNA, the CDR3 is TGCGCCAGCAGCTTGCGGACTAGCGGGACTAACACCGGGGAGCTGTTTTTT. This encodes CASSLRTSGTNTGELFF.

The V call is TRBV28, the J call TRBJ1-2, with D perhaps TRBD1 (6 bases). The CDR3 spans 14 residues. The V end lost 6 bases, the J end lost 7 bases, and 18 bases lay between the germline ends. Germline CDR1 is MDHEN and CDR2 is SYDVKM. Here the CDR3 reads CASRMPGAPPGYTF. The CDR3 DNA follows: TGTGCCAGCAGAATGCCGGGGGCGCCCCCTGGCTACACCTTC.

The chain employs TRBV6-1 and TRBJ2-1; D is uncertain. This CDR3 region has 15 residues. V lost 7 bases, J lost 3 bases, and 16 bases lay in between. Germline CDR1 is MNHNS and CDR2 is SASEGT. This CDR3 is CASKERQLIYNEQFF. The DNA of the CDR3 is TGTGCCAGCAAGGAACGACAACTGATCTACAATGAGCAGTTCTTC.

The chain combines TRBV18 with TRBJ2-7, with D possibly matching TRBD2 (6 bases). Trimming stripped 4 bases from V and 3 bases from J, with 16 bases between. The CDR3 runs 15 residues. CDR1 and CDR2 from the germline V gene are KGHSH and LQKENI. The CDR3: CASSLRHTGSYEQYF. In nucleotides, the CDR3 is TGTGCCAGCTCACTGCGACACACCGGGAGCTACGAGCAGTACTTC. Variable domain in full (rest from reference TRBV18 and TRBJ2-7): NAGVMQNPRHLVRRRGQEARLRCSPMKGHSHVYWYRQLPEEGLKFMVYLQKENIIDESGMPKERFSAEFPKEGPSILRIQQVVRGDSAAYFCASSLRHTGSYEQYFGPGTRLTVT.

This clone occurred once. The genes are TRBV6-5 and TRBJ2-7; 11 nucleotides agree with TRBD2. The CDR3 runs 16 residues. The trim removed 2 bases at V and 0 bases at J, leaving 3 bases unmatched. The germline V gene has CDR1 MNHEY and CDR2 SVGAGI. The CDR3 sequence: CASSYGTSGSSYEQYF. The DNA of the CDR3 is TGTGCCAGCAGTTACGGGACTAGCGGAAGCTCCTACGAGCAGTACTTC.

The chain carries TRBV5-4 and TRBJ2-7; 9 bases align to TRBD2. There are 15 residues in the CDR3. Germline V gene sequence: CDR1 SGHNT, CDR2 YYREEE (reference sequence). With V trimmed by 3 bases and J by 6 bases, 10 bases remained unmatched. CDR3 in DNA: TGTGCCAGCAGCTGGCGTACTAGCGGGCCCGTCGAGCAGTACTTC. Its protein is CASSWRTSGPVEQYF.

This chain uses TRBV6-1 with TRBJ2-4; D is possibly TRBD1 (5 bases). The germline CDR1 and CDR2 sequences are MNHNS and SASEGT. The V end was cut by 7 bases, the J end by 1 base, with 8 bases between. There are 13 residues in the CDR3. As DNA, the CDR3 is TGTGCCAGCACTGGGGCGGCCAAAAACATTCAGTACTTC. Its protein is CASTGAAKNIQYF.

This sequence joins TRBV27 and TRBJ1-2; TRBD1 might be the D (5 bases). Trimming stripped 9 bases from V and 5 bases from J, with 19 bases between. The CDR3 loop spans 14 amino acids. CDR1 is MNHEY and CDR2 is SMNVEV in the germline V gene (reference sequence). The CDR3 is CASAQWGAEYGYTF. CDR3 DNA sequence: TGTGCCAGTGCCCAATGGGGCGCTGAATATGGCTACACCTTC.

The rearrangement joins TRBV18 to TRBJ2-3, with 9 bases that match TRBD1. From germline, CDR1 is KGHSH and CDR2 LQKENI. CDR3 length: 17 amino acids. J was trimmed by 3 bases and V by 4 bases; bases with no gene match: 11. The CDR3 sequence: CASSLETGGIGTDTQYF. CDR3 bases: TGTGCCAGCTCACTGGAGACAGGGGGTATAGGAACAGATACGCAGTATTTT.

CDR3 nucleotides: TGCGCCAGCAGCCGAGGGGGACAGGGTGGTATGTACGAGCAGTACTTC. It is translated as CASSRGGQGGMYEQYF. The chain carries TRBV5-1 and TRBJ2-7; 9 bases fit TRBD1. The CDR3 spans 16 residues. Germline V gene sequence: CDR1 SGHRS, CDR2 YFSETQ. Trimming cost V 4 bases and J 4 bases; bases outside gene matches: 12.

This chain uses TRBV10-2 with TRBJ1-4; 7 bases agree with TRBD1. The trim removed 4 bases at V and 8 bases at J, leaving 4 bases unmatched. This CDR3 has 13 residues. The germline V gene has CDR1 WSHSY and CDR2 SAAADI. This CDR3 reads CASSGQGGEKLFF. CDR3 bases: TGCGCCAGCAGTGGACAGGGTGGAGAAAAACTGTTTTTT.

The V and J genes are TRBV5-1 and TRBJ2-3; D ambiguous. Germline CDR1 and CDR2: SGHRS and YFSETQ. The CDR3 runs 14 residues. V was cut by 0 bases and J by 2 bases, with 7 bases left in between. The CDR3: CASSLGSFTDTQYF. CDR3 in DNA: TGCGCCAGCAGCTTGGGCAGCTTCACAGATACGCAGTATTTT.

The gene calls are TRBV2 and TRBJ1-2; 9 bases match TRBD1. CDR3 size: 15 residues. V lost 5 bases to trimming and J lost 4 bases; unmatched junction nucleotides: 8. Germline CDR1 and CDR2: SNHLY and FYNNEI. Here the CDR3 reads CASSRTGENLYGYTF. The CDR3, as DNA: TGTGCCAGCAGTCGGACAGGGGAAAACCTCTATGGCTACACCTTC.

V usage is TRBV7-9 and J usage is TRBJ2-7; TRBD1 is a possible D gene (6 bases). V lost 6 bases and J 2 bases, leaving 11 bases between the germline ends. The germline V gene encodes CDR1 SEHNR and CDR2 FQNEAQ (reference sequence). The CDR3 has 13 residues. The DNA of the CDR3 is TGTGCCAGCAGTTATACAGGGCCCTACGAGCAGTACTTC. Amino acids: CASSYTGPYEQYF.

This clone was recorded a few times. This chain links TRBV5-6 with TRBJ2-3, with 7 bases that match TRBD2. Germline CDR1 SGHDT, CDR2 YYEEEE. J was trimmed by 6 bases and V by 4 bases; bases with no gene match: 8. This CDR3 spans 14 amino acids. The CDR3 spells CASSNSAGDDTQYF. The CDR3 DNA follows: TGTGCCAGCAGCAACAGCGCGGGAGACGATACGCAGTATTTT.

This clone turned up a few times. V is TRBV28 and J is TRBJ1-5; 10 bases are a match to TRBD1. V lost 6 bases, J lost 3 bases, and 5 bases stayed unmatched. The CDR3 length is 15 residues. The germline CDR1 and CDR2 sequences are MDHEN and SYDVKM. The CDR3 DNA sequence: TGTGCCAGCAGGGGGACAGGGGCCCACAATCAGCCCCAGCATTTT. Encoded protein: CASRGTGAHNQPQHF.